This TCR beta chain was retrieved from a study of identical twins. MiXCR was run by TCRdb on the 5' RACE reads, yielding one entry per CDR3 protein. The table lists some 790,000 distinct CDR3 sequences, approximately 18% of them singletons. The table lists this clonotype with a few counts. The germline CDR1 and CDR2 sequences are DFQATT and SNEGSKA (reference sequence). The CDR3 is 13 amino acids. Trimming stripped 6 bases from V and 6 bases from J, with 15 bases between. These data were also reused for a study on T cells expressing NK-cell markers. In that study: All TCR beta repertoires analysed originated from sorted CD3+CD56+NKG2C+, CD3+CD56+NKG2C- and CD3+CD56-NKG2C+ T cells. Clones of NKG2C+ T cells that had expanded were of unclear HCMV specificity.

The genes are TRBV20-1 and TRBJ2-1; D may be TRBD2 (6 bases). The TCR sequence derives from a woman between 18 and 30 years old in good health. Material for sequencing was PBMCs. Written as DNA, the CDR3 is TGCAGTGCGCCTCTAGCGCGAGGCAATGAGCAGTTCTTC. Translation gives CSAPLARGNEQFF.